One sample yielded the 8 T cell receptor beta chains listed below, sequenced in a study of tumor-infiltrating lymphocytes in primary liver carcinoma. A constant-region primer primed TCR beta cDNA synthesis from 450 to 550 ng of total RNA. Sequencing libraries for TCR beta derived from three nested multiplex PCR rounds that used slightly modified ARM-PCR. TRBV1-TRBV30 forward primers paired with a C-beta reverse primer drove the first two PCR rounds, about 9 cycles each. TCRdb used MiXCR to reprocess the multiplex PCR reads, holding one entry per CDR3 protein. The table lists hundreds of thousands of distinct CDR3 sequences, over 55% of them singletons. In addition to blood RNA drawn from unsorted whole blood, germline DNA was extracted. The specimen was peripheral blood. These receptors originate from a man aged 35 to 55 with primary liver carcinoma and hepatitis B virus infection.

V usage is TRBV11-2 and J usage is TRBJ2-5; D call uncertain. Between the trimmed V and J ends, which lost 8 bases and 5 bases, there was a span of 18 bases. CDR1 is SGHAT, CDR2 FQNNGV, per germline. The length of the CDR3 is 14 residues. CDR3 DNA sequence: TGTGCCAGCGGCGGCTTCTACGGCCAGGAGACCCAGTACTTC. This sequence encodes CASGGFYGQETQYF.

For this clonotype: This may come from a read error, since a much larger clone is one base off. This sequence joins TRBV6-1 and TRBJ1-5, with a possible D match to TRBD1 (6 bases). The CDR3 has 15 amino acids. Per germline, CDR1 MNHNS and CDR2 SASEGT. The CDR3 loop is CDSSERSGANQPQHF. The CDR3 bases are TGTGACAGCAGTGAAAGGTCGGGGGCAAATCAGCCCCAGCATTTT.

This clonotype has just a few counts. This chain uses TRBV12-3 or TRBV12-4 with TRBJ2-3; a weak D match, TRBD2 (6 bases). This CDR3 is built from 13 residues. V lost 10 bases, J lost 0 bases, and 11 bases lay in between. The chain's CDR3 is CANGGISTDTQYF. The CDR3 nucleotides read TGTGCCAATGGAGGGATCAGCACAGATACGCAGTATTTT.

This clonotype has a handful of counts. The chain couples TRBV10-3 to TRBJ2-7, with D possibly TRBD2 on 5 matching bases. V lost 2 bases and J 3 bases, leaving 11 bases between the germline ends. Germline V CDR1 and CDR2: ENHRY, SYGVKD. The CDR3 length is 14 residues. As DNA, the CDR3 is TGTGCCATCAGTGAGCGGCTAGCAGTCTACGAGCAGTACTTC. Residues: CAISERLAVYEQYF.

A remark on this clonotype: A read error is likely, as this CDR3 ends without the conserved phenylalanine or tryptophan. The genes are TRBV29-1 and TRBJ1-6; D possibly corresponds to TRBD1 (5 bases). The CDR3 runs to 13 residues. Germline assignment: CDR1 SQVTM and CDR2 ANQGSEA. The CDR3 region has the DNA TGCAACACCCAAGACAGTAGCAATTCACCCCTCCACGTT. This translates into CNTQDSSNSPLHV.

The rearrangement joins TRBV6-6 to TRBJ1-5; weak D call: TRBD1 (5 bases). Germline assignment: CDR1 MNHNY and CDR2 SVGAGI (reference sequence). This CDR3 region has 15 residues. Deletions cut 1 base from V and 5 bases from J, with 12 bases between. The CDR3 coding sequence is TGTGCCAGCAGTTACTGGAGGGAAGGGGATCAGCCCCAGCATTTT. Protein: CASSYWREGDQPQHF.

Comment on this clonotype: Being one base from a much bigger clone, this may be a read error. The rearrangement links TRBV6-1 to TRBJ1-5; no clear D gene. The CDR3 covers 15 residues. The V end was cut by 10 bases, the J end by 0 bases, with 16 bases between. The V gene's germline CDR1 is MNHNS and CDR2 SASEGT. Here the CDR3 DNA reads TGTGCCATCCCCCACTCGGAATATAGCAATCAGCCCCAGCATTTT. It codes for CAIPHSEYSNQPQHF.

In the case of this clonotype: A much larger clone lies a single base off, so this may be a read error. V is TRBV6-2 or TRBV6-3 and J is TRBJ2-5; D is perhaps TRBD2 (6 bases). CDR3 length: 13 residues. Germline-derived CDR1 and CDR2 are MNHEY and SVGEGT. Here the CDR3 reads CTSRATSLETQYF. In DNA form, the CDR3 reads TGTACCAGCAGAGCGACTAGTTTGGAGACCCAGTACTTC.